The clone carrying this T cell receptor beta chain showed up just once. Antigen: not known. Researchers ran the PCR with 60 Vbeta and 13 Jbeta primers. Using immunoSEQ multiplex PCR, the repertoire was profiled, and TCRdb retains in-frame clones only, with some absent. In the table there are over 200,000 clones, 85% of which are singletons. Donors were nominally healthy when sampled, though unrecorded immune exposures were likely. Recording of this donor's CMV serostatus was not done. This CDR3 comprises 14 residues. The germline V gene encodes CDR1 SEHNR and CDR2 FQNEAQ (reference sequence). With V trimmed by 5 bases and J by 2 bases, 4 bases remained unmatched. These data belong to a study of cytomegalovirus exposure and HLA in healthy donors. Whole-study findings and limits: Earlier analysis yielded a pattern in which most TCR beta V segments were productive about 90% or about 30% of the time.

The TCR originated in a human donor in good health. Specimen: PBMCs. The rearrangement joins TRBV7-9 to TRBJ2-3; 7 bases agree with TRBD1. The CDR3 nucleotides read TGTGCCAGCAGCCGGGACAGTTACACAGATACGCAGTATTTT. Encoded protein: CASSRDSYTDTQYF.